The 8 T cell receptor beta chains in this list originate from one sample, sequenced in a study of identical twins. MiXCR, run by TCRdb on the 5' RACE reads, gives a single entry per CDR3 protein. The sample lists approximately 600,000 distinct CDR3 sequences; around 7.4% were seen once. The same sample was also used in a study of yellow fever vaccine responses in identical twins.

Source material: PBMCs. The receptor source for this set is a woman aged 18-29 years in good health.

V is TRBV20-1 and J is TRBJ2-2; 7 bases are shared with TRBD2. Per the germline V gene, CDR1 is DFQATT and CDR2 is SNEGSKA (reference sequence). The CDR3 extends over 13 amino acids. With 3 bases clipped from V and 5 bases from J, the junction kept 3 bases outside the gene matches. CDR3 nucleotide sequence: TGCAGTGCTAGCGGGAGGCTTACCGGGGAGCTGTTTTTT. Translating gives CSASGRLTGELFF.

The rearrangement uses TRBV27 and TRBJ2-7; TRBD1 matches at 8 bases. CDR1 is MNHEY, CDR2 SMNVEV, per germline (reference sequence). The ends lost 5 bases at V and 9 bases at J; junction bases unmatched: 6. The CDR3 sequence is 12 residues long. The CDR3 DNA follows: TGTGCCAGCAGTGAACAGGGGGGTAGGCAGTACGTC. It specifies CASSEQGGRQYV.

The chain joins TRBV6-1 to TRBJ2-1; no clear D. This CDR3 contains 15 residues. Germline V gene sequence: CDR1 MNHNS, CDR2 SASEGT. The germline V and J ends were trimmed by 6 bases and 8 bases, with 20 bases remaining between them. The chain's CDR3 is CASRSIGLGYYEQFF. The CDR3 nucleotides read TGTGCCAGCAGGTCCATAGGGTTGGGGTACTATGAGCAGTTCTTC.

The chain carries TRBV5-1 and TRBJ1-2; the match to TRBD1 covers 7 bases. V was clipped by 4 bases and J by 8 bases; unmatched bases: 8. The CDR3 extends over 13 amino acids. Germline assignment: CDR1 SGHRS and CDR2 YFSETQ. The CDR3 DNA is TGCGCCAGCAGCACCCCATCGACAGGGGGCTACACCTTC. Its translation is CASSTPSTGGYTF.

The CDR3 DNA follows: TGTGCCAGCAGTTTCCACCGGGAACCCACAGATACGCAGTATTTT. Its protein is CASSFHREPTDTQYF. The rearrangement links TRBV12-3 or TRBV12-4 to TRBJ2-3; D perhaps matches TRBD2 (5 bases). V was trimmed by 3 bases and J by 2 bases, leaving 12 bases between them. The CDR3 covers 15 residues.

This clonotype was counted between two and nine times. CDR3 nucleotide sequence: TGTGCCAGCAGTGAAGCGCTCGCTAGCGGGACGCGTCGCAATGAGCAGTTCTTC. It is translated as CASSEALASGTRRNEQFF. The rearrangement uses TRBV2 and TRBJ2-1; the match to TRBD2 covers 9 bases. The CDR3 extends over 18 amino acids. Germline CDR1 SNHLY, CDR2 FYNNEI. J lost 6 bases, V lost 0 bases, and 12 bases had no gene match.

There are a few counts of this clonotype. The chain couples TRBV18 to TRBJ2-1, with D possibly matching TRBD2 (6 bases). The germline gives CDR1 KGHSH, CDR2 LQKENI. V lost 0 bases, J lost 7 bases, and 13 bases lay in between. CDR3 size: 15 residues. The CDR3 region has the DNA TGTGCCAGCTCACCACCGGCCAGCGGGTTGAATGAGCAGTTCTTC. As protein: CASSPPASGLNEQFF. The full variable domain, in which reference TRBV18 and TRBJ2-1 provide the parts outside the CDR3, is NAGVMQNPRHLVRRRGQEARLRCSPMKGHSHVYWYRQLPEEGLKFMVYLQKENIIDESGMPKERFSAEFPKEGPSILRIQQVVRGDSAAYFCASSPPASGLNEQFFGPGTRLTVL.

In its sample, this clonotype was seen many times. The J gene is TRBJ1-1, the V gene TRBV12-3 or TRBV12-4; D is unclear. V lost 6 bases, J lost 6 bases, and 17 bases lay in between. This CDR3 comprises 14 residues. The CDR3 region is CASSPLPGRAEAFF. CDR3 DNA: TGTGCCAGCAGCCCCCTGCCGGGGAGAGCTGAAGCTTTCTTT.